Listed below are T cell receptor beta chains from one sample, sequenced in a study of blood T cell repertoires in COVID-19. Using immunoSEQ multiplex PCR, the repertoire was profiled, and TCRdb retains in-frame clones only, with some absent. The top ten hold roughly 1.2% of the sample, which has a few hundred thousand clones, roughly nine tenths seen once. The sample consisted of peripheral blood. The receptors originated from a man in his forties or fifties with acute or convalescent COVID-19. Each CDR3 is given with its conserved first and last residue. The order of the fields is D gene, clone size, J gene, V gene, CDR3 protein, CDR3 DNA. D genes are given only for firm matches. Only part of the rows carry a size: once, few, many, or a class if the clone is expanded.

D: TRBD2; size: NA; J: TRBJ2-2; V: TRBV11-2; CDR3: CASSYLGGTNTGELFF; DNA: TGTGCCAGCAGCTATCTCGGGGGGACGAACACCGGGGAGCTGTTTTTT
D: TRBD1; size: NA; J: TRBJ2-7; V: TRBV5-1; CDR3: CASSTGTGGGYEQYF; DNA: TGCGCCAGCAGCACGGGGACAGGTGGAGGCTACGAGCAGTACTTC
D: TRBD1; size: NA; J: TRBJ1-5; V: TRBV19; CDR3: CASSMGTGRSNQPQHF; DNA: TGTGCCAGTAGTATGGGGACAGGGAGGAGCAATCAGCCCCAGCATTTT
D: NA; size: NA; J: TRBJ1-2; V: TRBV6-6; CDR3: CASSYVYSTF; DNA: TGTGCCAGCAGTTACGTGTATAGCACCTTC
D: TRBD2; size: NA; J: TRBJ2-2; V: TRBV13; CDR3: CASSPGLARTGELFF; DNA: TGTGCCAGCAGCCCAGGACTAGCCAGGACCGGGGAGCTGTTTTTT
D: NA; size: NA; J: TRBJ1-1; V: TRBV28; CDR3: CASSRGEGANTEAFF; DNA: TGTGCCAGCAGTAGAGGGGAGGGTGCGAACACTGAAGCTTTCTTT
D: NA; size: NA; J: TRBJ1-1; V: TRBV10-3; CDR3: CAISESRRNTEAFF; DNA: TGTGCCATCAGTGAGTCGCGGAGGAACACTGAAGCTTTCTTT
D: NA; size: NA; J: TRBJ2-7; V: TRBV11-2; CDR3: CASSLVQREIYEQYF; DNA: TGTGCCAGCAGCTTAGTCCAGAGGGAAATCTACGAGCAGTACTTC
D: TRBD2; size: NA; J: TRBJ2-7; V: TRBV11-2; CDR3: CASSWGTSAEQYF; DNA: TGTGCCAGCAGCTGGGGGACTAGCGCCGAGCAGTACTTC
D: TRBD2; size: NA; J: TRBJ2-1; V: TRBV27; CDR3: CASSLSPGGPILGEQFF; DNA: TGTGCCAGCAGTTTATCCCCGGGAGGGCCGATTTTAGGAGAGCAGTTCTTC
D: NA; size: NA; J: TRBJ1-1; V: TRBV7-3; CDR3: CASSFMRNTEAFF; DNA: TGTGCCAGCAGCTTCATGAGGAACACTGAAGCTTTCTTT
D: NA; size: once; J: TRBJ2-5; V: TRBV27; CDR3: CASYSSLASIQETQYF; DNA: TGTGCCAGCTACTCCAGCCTAGCGAGCATCCAAGAGACCCAGTACTTC
D: TRBD2; size: NA; J: TRBJ2-7; V: TRBV7-8; CDR3: CASSLGLLGLVLAGPSSYEQYF; DNA: TGTGCCAGCAGCTTAGGCCTTTTGGGGTTGGTACTAGCGGGGCCGAGCTCCTACGAGCAGTACTTC
D: NA; size: NA; J: TRBJ2-5; V: TRBV19; CDR3: CASSTSFRETQYF; DNA: TGTGCCAGTAGTACCAGTTTCAGGGAGACCCAGTACTTC
D: TRBD1; size: NA; J: TRBJ2-2; V: TRBV6-5; CDR3: CAIRGQAGGELFF; DNA: TGTGCCATTAGAGGACAGGCGGGCGGGGAGCTGTTTTTT
D: TRBD1; size: NA; J: TRBJ1-3; V: TRBV7-2; CDR3: CASSLLTGFGNTIYF; DNA: TGTGCCAGCAGCTTACTGACAGGGTTTGGAAACACCATATATTTT
D: NA; size: once; J: TRBJ1-4; V: TRBV15; CDR3: CATSRAGGLSEKLFF; DNA: TGTGCCACCAGCAGAGCGGGGGGTCTGAGTGAAAAACTGTTTTTT
D: NA; size: NA; J: TRBJ2-3; V: TRBV5-1; CDR3: CASSSWSQTDTQYF; DNA: TGCGCCAGCAGCTCCTGGAGTCAGACAGATACGCAGTATTTT
D: TRBD1; size: NA; J: TRBJ2-7; V: TRBV5-1; CDR3: CASSYETGGYEQYF; DNA: TGCGCCAGCAGCTACGAGACAGGGGGCTACGAGCAGTACTTC
D: TRBD1; size: NA; J: TRBJ1-3; V: TRBV30; CDR3: CAWGARDSGSGNTIYF; DNA: TGTGCCTGGGGTGCCCGGGACAGCGGCTCTGGAAACACCATATATTTT
D: NA; size: once; J: TRBJ2-7; V: TRBV7-8; CDR3: CASSRGQKRYAPNEQYF; DNA: TGTGCCAGCAGCCGAGGACAGAAGAGATACGCCCCTAACGAGCAGTACTTC
D: TRBD2; size: NA; J: TRBJ2-7; V: TRBV5-1; CDR3: CASSLVSGRDYEQYF; DNA: TGCGCCAGCAGCTTGGTGTCAGGGAGGGATTACGAGCAGTACTTC
D: NA; size: NA; J: TRBJ2-6; V: TRBV4-3; CDR3: CASSQHKQGSGANVLTF; DNA: TGCGCCAGCAGCCAGCACAAACAGGGCTCTGGGGCCAACGTCCTGACTTTC
D: TRBD1; size: NA; J: TRBJ1-5; V: TRBV19; CDR3: CASSIKGGRQGQPQHF; DNA: TGTGCCAGTAGTATTAAAGGGGGGAGACAGGGCCAGCCCCAGCATTTT
D: TRBD2; size: few; J: TRBJ2-5; V: TRBV10-3; CDR3: CAISRTSGGSWETQYF; DNA: TGTGCCATCAGTAGGACTAGCGGGGGGTCCTGGGAGACCCAGTACTTC
D: NA; size: NA; J: TRBJ1-5; V: TRBV30; CDR3: CAWSVGGGDQPQHF; DNA: TGTGCCTGGAGTGTGGGAGGGGGTGATCAGCCCCAGCATTTT